One TCR beta chain is described in this entry. The data were taken from a study of T cells in Graves' hyperthyroidism and ophthalmopathy. Amplification targeted TCR beta CDR3 regions from RNA transcripts. Initially, a first-round RT-PCR of the TCR CDR3 employed the HTBI primer set. Using its own MiXCR run on the multiplex PCR reads, TCRdb lists one record per CDR3 protein. Of approximately 720,000 distinct CDR3 sequences listed, roughly 20% are singletons. The hyperthyroidism patients had all been newly diagnosed, and their disease duration was under 2 months. Their ages ranged from 18 to 65 years. In making diagnoses, clinical symptoms, serum thyroxine and TRAb, thyroid ultrasound and orbital computed tomography were all used. Trimming took 5 bases from V and 1 from J, leaving 14 bases between them. Germline CDR1 and CDR2: SEHNR and FQNEAQ (reference sequence). CDR3 length: 15 amino acids.

Input material: blood. This chain links TRBV7-9 with TRBJ1-1, with D possibly TRBD1 on 5 matching bases. This sequence was found in a woman in her 50s with Graves' hyperthyroidism that later progressed to Graves' ophthalmopathy. As DNA, the CDR3 is TGTGCCAGCAGCCTCTCGACAGCGCAGAACACTGAAGCTTTCTTT. Residues: CASSLSTAQNTEAFF.